These 21 T cell receptor beta chains share one sample of origin, sequenced in a study of blood T cell repertoires in COVID-19. TCRdb's table, derived via immunoSEQ multiplex PCR, lists solely in-frame clones and lacks some. This table holds about 18,000 clones, about four fifths found once. The material sequenced was peripheral blood. Receptors were obtained from an elderly man with acute or convalescent COVID-19.

The chain employs TRBV7-2 and TRBJ2-3, with TRBD2 as a possible D gene (5 bases). Germline lookup yields CDR1 SGHTA and CDR2 FQGNSA. The CDR3 totals 16 residues. Trimming removed 0 bases from V and 0 bases from J, with 10 bases in between. In DNA form, the CDR3 reads TGTGCCAGCAGCTTAGCAAACGGGGTTAGCACAGATACGCAGTATTTT. Amino acids: CASSLANGVSTDTQYF.

This chain joins TRBV5-1 and TRBJ2-7, with TRBD2 matching over 8 bases. J lost 7 bases, V lost 0 bases, and 15 bases had no gene match. Germline CDR1 is SGHRS and CDR2 is YFSETQ. This CDR3 comprises 17 residues. CDR3 sequence: CASSLEGRGGQGVEQYF. In DNA, the CDR3 is TGCGCCAGCAGCTTGGAGGGCCGGGGGGGCCAGGGTGTGGAGCAGTACTTC. Looking up the rest from reference TRBV5-1 and TRBJ2-7 gives the full variable domain: KAGVTQTPRYLIKTRGQQVTLSCSPISGHRSVSWYQQTPGQGLQFLFEYFSETQRNKGNFPGRFSGRQFSNSRSEMNVSTLELGDSALYLCASSLEGRGGQGVEQYFGPGTRLTVT.

This clone came up once. The CDR3 here is CASSFTGSAGANVLTF. Here the CDR3 DNA reads TGTGCCAGCTCCTTTACCGGGTCGGCTGGGGCCAACGTCCTGACTTTC. V usage is TRBV7-9 and J usage is TRBJ2-6; D is uncertain. There are 16 residues in the CDR3. Trimming stripped 8 bases from V and 2 bases from J, with 16 bases between. Per the germline V gene, CDR1 is SEHNR and CDR2 is FQNEAQ (reference sequence).

This chain's CDR3 is CASSLGPGGNTEAFF. CDR3 nucleotides: TGTGCCAGCAGCTTAGGTCCAGGGGGCAACACTGAAGCTTTCTTT. This chain uses TRBV11-2 with TRBJ1-1; 8 positions agree with TRBD1. The ends lost 1 base at V and 2 bases at J; junction bases unmatched: 3. Germline V gene data show CDR1 as SGHAT and CDR2 as FQNNGV. The CDR3 spans 15 residues.

The rearrangement uses TRBV19 and TRBJ2-1; 8 nucleotides align to TRBD2. With V trimmed by 6 bases and J by 5 bases, 0 bases remained unmatched. The CDR3 length is 12 residues. Looked up from germline, CDR1 is LNHDA and CDR2 is SQIVND (reference sequence). This chain's CDR3 is CASSGGDNEQFF. The CDR3 nucleotides are TGTGCCAGTAGCGGGGGGGACAATGAGCAGTTCTTC.

The chain combines TRBV6-2 or TRBV6-3 with TRBJ2-7; 8 bases line up with TRBD1. Losses at the gene ends were 2 bases for V and 3 bases for J; bases not matched to a gene: 18. CDR3 length: 19 residues. The germline CDR1 and CDR2 sequences are MNHEY and SVGEGT. In DNA, the CDR3 is TGTGCCAGCAGTTACCCCACGACCACTTTGACAGGGGAGGTCTACGAGCAGTACTTC. Protein sequence: CASSYPTTTLTGEVYEQYF.

The chain has TRBV15 and TRBJ2-1; 8 positions agree with TRBD2. This CDR3 region has 16 residues. CDR1 and CDR2 from the germline V gene are LNHNV and YYDKDF (reference sequence). Losses at the gene ends were 6 bases for V and 1 base for J; bases not matched to a gene: 8. CDR3 DNA sequence: TGTGCCACCAGGCCGGGGGGGACTGGGTCCTACAATGAGCAGTTCTTC. Protein sequence: CATRPGGTGSYNEQFF.

The V gene is TRBV7-3, the J gene TRBJ2-3; D is ambiguous. Trimming left V 5 bases short and J 4 bases short, with 7 bases between. CDR3 length: 12 amino acids. The germline CDR1 and CDR2 sequences are SGHTA and FQGTGA. This CDR3 reads CASSLSSDTQYF. The DNA of the CDR3 is TGTGCCAGCAGCCTCTCTTCAGATACGCAGTATTTT.

The chain carries TRBV7-9 and TRBJ2-3, with TRBD2 matching over 10 bases. The CDR3 totals 16 residues. V was clipped by 1 base and J by 1 base; unmatched bases: 2. Germline lookup yields CDR1 SEHNR and CDR2 FQNEAQ (reference sequence). The CDR3 nucleotides read TGTGCCAGCAGCTTAGGGCTAGCGGGGGGCACAGATACGCAGTATTTT. Translation: CASSLGLAGGTDTQYF.

The chain uses TRBV7-6 and TRBJ2-1, with D perhaps matching TRBD2 (6 bases). V was pared by 3 bases and J by 3 bases, with 12 bases between. The CDR3 contains 15 residues. Per germline, CDR1 SGHVS and CDR2 FNYEAQ. CDR3 loop: CASSFAMGGYNEQFF. The CDR3, as DNA: TGTGCCAGCAGCTTTGCAATGGGGGGCTACAATGAGCAGTTCTTC.

The chain recombines TRBV11-2 with TRBJ1-1; TRBD1 might be the D (5 bases). V was pared by 2 bases and J by 1 base, with 8 bases between. This CDR3 spans 14 amino acids. The germline gives CDR1 SGHAT, CDR2 FQNNGV. CDR3 loop: CASSLRGGNTEAFF. In nucleotides, the CDR3 is TGTGCCAGCAGCTTACGGGGGGGGAACACTGAAGCTTTCTTT.

The chain uses TRBV6-1 and TRBJ1-1; D ambiguous. Germline V CDR1 and CDR2: MNHNS, SASEGT. V shed 4 bases and J shed 6 bases, with 27 bases lying between them. The length of the CDR3 is 18 residues. CDR3 sequence: CASSVTRVVGVLTAEAFF. As DNA, the CDR3 is TGTGCCAGCAGTGTTACACGGGTGGTAGGAGTGTTAACCGCTGAAGCTTTCTTT.

There are a few counts of this clone. This chain links TRBV6-5 with TRBJ2-7; TRBD2 aligns across 8 bases. This CDR3 region has 14 residues. CDR1 and CDR2 (germline): MNHEY, SVGAGI. Trimming at V came to 8 bases and at J to 2 bases, leaving 8 bases not matched to a gene. The CDR3 region has the DNA TGTGCCAGCCCCCAGGCGGGGGGAGCCTACGAGCAGTACTTC. Translating it yields CASPQAGGAYEQYF.

Only a few counts were recorded for this clone. J is TRBJ1-5 and V is TRBV2; TRBD1 agrees at 10 bases. Losses at the gene ends were 8 bases for V and 6 bases for J; bases not matched to a gene: 7. This CDR3 is 14 amino acids long. Germline values: CDR1 SNHLY, CDR2 FYNNEI. Here the CDR3 reads CASQRDRGGQPQHF. Written as DNA, the CDR3 is TGTGCCAGCCAAAGGGACAGGGGAGGTCAGCCCCAGCATTTT.

The V and J genes are TRBV3-1 (or the pseudogene TRBV3-2) and TRBJ2-3, with D tentatively TRBD2 (6 bases). Per the germline V gene, CDR1 is LGHDT and CDR2 is YNNKEL (reference sequence). Trimming left V 3 bases short and J 5 bases short, with 12 bases between. The CDR3 loop spans 14 amino acids. As DNA, the CDR3 is TGTGCCAGCAGCCAGGAGGGAGCAGGAGATACGCAGTATTTT. This gives the protein CASSQEGAGDTQYF.

The J gene is TRBJ1-2, the V gene TRBV27, with D perhaps matching TRBD1 (6 bases). Germline values: CDR1 MNHEY, CDR2 SMNVEV (reference sequence). Trimming left V 6 bases short and J 0 bases short, with 14 bases between. This CDR3 is 15 amino acids long. The CDR3 protein is CASRGIGTTNYGYTF. CDR3 sequence (DNA): TGTGCCAGCAGGGGAATCGGGACAACTAACTATGGCTACACCTTC.

The chain couples TRBV5-1 to TRBJ1-4, with 9 bases identical to TRBD1. The CDR3 is made up of 14 amino acids. The germline V gene has CDR1 SGHRS and CDR2 YFSETQ. V was pared by 4 bases and J by 6 bases, with 4 bases of the junction left unmatched. This CDR3 is CASSAGQGYEKLFF. The CDR3 nucleotides are TGCGCCAGCAGCGCGGGACAGGGATATGAAAAACTGTTTTTT.

V usage is TRBV19 and J usage is TRBJ2-2; 7 bases fit TRBD1. Germline assignment: CDR1 LNHDA and CDR2 SQIVND (reference sequence). The V segment lost 0 bases and the J segment 4 bases; nucleotides outside the gene matches: 5. CDR3 length: 16 residues. This CDR3 reads CASSIEGQSSTGELFF. The CDR3 bases are TGTGCCAGTAGTATAGAGGGACAGAGCAGCACCGGGGAGCTGTTTTTT.

The V call is TRBV7-2, the J call TRBJ1-5; TRBD1 might be the D (5 bases). Looked up from germline, CDR1 is SGHTA and CDR2 is FQGNSA. This CDR3 region has 16 residues. The ends were cut back, 5 bases at V and 0 bases at J, with 14 bases in the middle. CDR3 sequence reads: CASSPDSAYSNQPQHF. The CDR3 region has the DNA TGTGCCAGCAGCCCCGACAGTGCCTATAGCAATCAGCCCCAGCATTTT.

The V and J genes are TRBV30 and TRBJ1-2; 7 bases agree with TRBD1. The length of the CDR3 is 14 residues. V gave up 0 bases and J gave up 4 bases; unmatched junction bases: 5. CDR1 and CDR2 from the germline V gene are GTSNPN and SVGIG (reference sequence). The CDR3, as DNA: TGTGCCTGGAGTGTAAAGGGGGCGGGCTATGGCTACACCTTC. Encoded protein: CAWSVKGAGYGYTF.

The chain uses TRBV2 and TRBJ2-7, with 7 bases fitting TRBD1. This CDR3 comprises 13 residues. The trim removed 1 base at V and 4 bases at J, leaving 1 base unmatched. The V gene's germline CDR1 is SNHLY and CDR2 FYNNEI. The CDR3: CASSEDRGYEQYF. CDR3 in DNA: TGTGCCAGCAGTGAAGACAGGGGTTACGAGCAGTACTTC.